This TCR beta chain was recorded in a study of blood T cells in healthy people across ages. It was with a sample-barcoded 5' primer and a J-beta primer mix that a second PCR of roughly 7 to 12 cycles was run. TCRdb used MiXCR to reprocess the 5' RACE reads, holding one entry per CDR3 protein. The repertoire holds 890,000 or so distinct CDR3 sequences, with 62% as singletons. Unmatched junction bases numbered 5, after V lost 8 bases and J lost 8 bases. CDR3 length: 12 residues. Germline-derived CDR1 and CDR2 are ENHRY and SYGVKD. Sequencing was done on a sample of blood. The rearrangement uses TRBV10-3 and TRBJ2-1; 8 bases are shared with TRBD2. The clonotype comes from a man younger than 40 in good health. CDR3 protein: CAIAGTSDEQFF. DNA for the CDR3: TGTGCCATCGCTGGGACTAGTGATGAGCAGTTCTTC.